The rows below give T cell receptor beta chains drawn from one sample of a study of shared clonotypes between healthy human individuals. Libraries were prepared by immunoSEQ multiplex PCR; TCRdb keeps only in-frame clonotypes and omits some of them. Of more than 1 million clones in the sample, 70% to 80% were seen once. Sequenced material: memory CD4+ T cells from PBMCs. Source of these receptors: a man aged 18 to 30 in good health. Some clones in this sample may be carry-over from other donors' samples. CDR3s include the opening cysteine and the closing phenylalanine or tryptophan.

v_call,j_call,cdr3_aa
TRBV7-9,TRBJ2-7,CASSQSGSYEQYF
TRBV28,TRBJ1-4,CATSTGSNEKLFF
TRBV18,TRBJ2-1,CASSPMTGTYNEQFF
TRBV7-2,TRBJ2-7,CASSLGRVVNEQYF
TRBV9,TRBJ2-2,CASSARGTSGSVGELFF
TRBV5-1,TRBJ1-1,CASSPIGRDLLF
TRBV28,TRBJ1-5,CASRPRAQPQHF
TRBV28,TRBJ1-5,CASGRDTTQPQHF
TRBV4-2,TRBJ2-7,CASSPINPGSYEQYF
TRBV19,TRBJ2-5,CASSMQGARETQYF
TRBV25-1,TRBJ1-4,CASSDPGTESEKLFF
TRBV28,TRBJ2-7,CASKGGGTADYEQYF
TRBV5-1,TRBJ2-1,CASSSETNTYNEQFF
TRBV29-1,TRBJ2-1,CSVQIDRGYNEQFF
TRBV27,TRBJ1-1,CASSLLRVVNTEAFF
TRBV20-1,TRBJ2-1,CSESSGIEQFF
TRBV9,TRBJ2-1,CASSFGLAGIYNEQFF
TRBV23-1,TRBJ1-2,CASRSTQKNYGYTF
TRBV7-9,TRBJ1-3,CASSLAQGPGNTIYF
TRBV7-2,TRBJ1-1,CASSWVGQGTEAFF
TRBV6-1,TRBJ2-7,CASSEWELRYEQYF
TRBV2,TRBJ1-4,CASSEGSGYNEKLFF
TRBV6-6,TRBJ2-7,CASSNLSPYEQYF
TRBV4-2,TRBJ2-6,CASSPSTSGGSGANVLTF
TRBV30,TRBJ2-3,CAWSALKGDTQYF
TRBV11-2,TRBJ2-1,CASSLNAHEQFF